A selection of T cell receptor beta chains follows, all from one sample in a study of blood T cell repertoires in COVID-19. Some clones are missing from TCRdb's copy, which holds only in-frame ones; the method was immunoSEQ multiplex PCR. This table holds about 250,000 clones, about nine tenths found once. Sequences were obtained from peripheral blood. Receptors originate from a woman aged 55-75 years who had recovered from COVID-19. Both conserved end residues are part of each CDR3. Fields, in order: V gene, CDR3 protein.

TRBV18 CASSSRGGSYNEQFF
TRBV4-1 CASSLGLVSYEQYF
TRBV12-3/TRBV12-4 CASSLGQERFF
TRBV5-1 CASSLRTGLEETQYF
TRBV6-5 CASSSEPGLAADTQYF
TRBV7-2 CASSLLAGTDTQYF
TRBV19 CASRLAGVTDTQYF
TRBV9 CASSRSRDRVSGANVLTF
TRBV11-2 CASSFSTSDTQYF
TRBV27 CASTPGLAGAANTGELFF
TRBV29-1 CSAGGPGTEAFF
TRBV9 CASSVGGGAGNEQFF
TRBV2 CASSGALEQYF
TRBV28 CASSNRGQGQGGDYGYTF
TRBV6-1 CASSEALQGSTNEKLFF
TRBV7-2 CASSLGAAMYQETQYF
TRBV6-5 CASRKQGKERQPQHF
TRBV5-6 CASSFLTGSSYEQYF
TRBV5-4 CASSLDLTGATEAFF
TRBV4-3 CASSQDPSTLPGLYGYTF